This T cell receptor beta chain is drawn from a study of blood T cell repertoires in COVID-19. Across the study: Acute-phase and convalescent COVID-19 samples originated in the United States, Italy and Spain. T cells, B-cell-depleted T cells, or PBMCs provided the cDNA or gDNA that served as material.

Germline CDR1 and CDR2: SGHTA and FQGNSA. The CDR3 runs to 14 residues. Trimming pared 7 bases from V and 4 bases from J, leaving 16 bases between. This clone was seen once. Per the authors' pipeline: Counts of nucleated cells, estimated from reference gene primer amplification, were obtained. Sequenced by immunoSEQ multiplex PCR; TCRdb stores in-frame clones only, minus some. That table furnishes V, J and clone size, whereas the DNA furnished D and trimming. The sample gives 90,000 or so clones, around nine tenths of which show up once; about 7.7% is in the top ten. The specimen sequenced was peripheral blood. The chain couples TRBV7-2 to TRBJ1-2; a weak D match, TRBD1 (5 bases). The TCR originated in a man in his 60s with acute or convalescent COVID-19. The CDR3 nucleotides are TGTGCCAGCACCGGACGTAGGGGAAGCTATGGCTACACCTTC. It yields the protein CASTGRRGSYGYTF. Full variable domain (missing parts from reference TRBV7-2 and TRBJ1-2): GAGVSQSPSNKVTEKGKDVELRCDPISGHTALYWYRQSLGQGLEFLIYFQGNSAPDKSGLPSDRFSAERTGGSVSTLTIQRTQQEDSAVYLCASTGRRGSYGYTFGSGTRLTVV.